These T cell receptor beta chains were read from a single sample in a study of blood T cell repertoires in COVID-19. Libraries were prepared by immunoSEQ multiplex PCR; TCRdb keeps only in-frame clonotypes and omits some of them. The sample consists of over 110,000 clones, 88% of them appearing once. Sequenced sample: peripheral blood. These receptors all stem from a human donor in a cohort sampled during active COVID-19. Each CDR3 is given with its conserved first and last residue. Each record gives: J gene, clone size, V gene, D gene, CDR3 DNA, CDR3 protein. D genes are given only for firm matches. Clone size is given for some rows only: seen once, a few or many times, or a class if the clone is expanded.

TRBJ2-3 | . | TRBV7-2 | TRBD2 | TGTGCCAGCAGCTTAGCCTGGGGCGGGGGGCCCGATACGCAGTATTTT | CASSLAWGGGPDTQYF
TRBJ2-2 | . | TRBV4-1 | . | TGCGCCAGCAGCCAAAGGGGAGGGGACACGAACACCGGGGAGCTGTTTTTT | CASSQRGGDTNTGELFF
TRBJ1-4 | . | TRBV3-1/TRBV3-2 | . | TGTGCCAGCAGCCAAGTTCTGAGCACCTCGGCAACTAATGAAAAACTGTTTTTT | CASSQVLSTSATNEKLFF
TRBJ2-1 | . | TRBV7-6 | . | TGTGCCAGCAGCTCGTCGGGTGCTTCCTACAATGAGCAGTTCTTC | CASSSSGASYNEQFF
TRBJ2-3 | few | TRBV5-4 | . | TGTGTCAGCAGCTACGCCCCGGGACTGACAAACACAGATACGCAGTATTTT | CVSSYAPGLTNTDTQYF
TRBJ1-2 | . | TRBV4-3 | . | TGCGCCAGCAGCCAAGTGGGGCTCGGGGGCAGGGGAGGGCTCTATGGCTACACCTTC | CASSQVGLGGRGGLYGYTF
TRBJ1-1 | . | TRBV6-4 | . | TGTGCCAGCAATACTCCCCAGGGGATGGACACTGAAGCTTTCTTT | CASNTPQGMDTEAFF
TRBJ2-2 | . | TRBV4-3 | TRBD1 | TGCGCCAGCAGCCCGGACAGGGCCGGGGAGCTGTTTTTT | CASSPDRAGELFF
TRBJ1-1 | . | TRBV29-1 | . | TGCAGCGTTGAGGGACACACAAACACTGAAGCTTTCTTT | CSVEGHTNTEAFF
TRBJ2-7 | . | TRBV5-4 | . | TGTGCCAGCAGCTTGGCCGGGCAGGGTGGGTACGAGCAGTACTTC | CASSLAGQGGYEQYF
TRBJ2-1 | . | TRBV20-1 | TRBD2 | TGCAGTGCTAGTATTGGAGCGGGGCTCTGGAATGAGCAGTTCTTC | CSASIGAGLWNEQFF
TRBJ1-1 | . | TRBV19 | TRBD1 | TGTGCCAGTAGTTTCCTACAGGGGGCGCGTACTGAAGCTTTCTTT | CASSFLQGARTEAFF
TRBJ2-7 | . | TRBV2 | TRBD1 | TGTGCCGACTCGACAGGGCTTACCTACGAGCAGTACTTC | CADSTGLTYEQYF
TRBJ1-5 | . | TRBV12-3/TRBV12-4 | . | TGTGCCAGCAGTTTTCGGGACAATCAGCCCCAGCATTTT | CASSFRDNQPQHF
TRBJ2-7 | . | TRBV27 | TRBD1 | TGTGCCAGCAGTTTAAGGGGGCGGGAGCAGTACTTC | CASSLRGREQYF
TRBJ1-1 | . | TRBV18 | . | TGTGCCAGCTCACCATCCCAGCGGGGCACTGAAGCTTTCTTT | CASSPSQRGTEAFF
TRBJ2-1 | . | TRBV7-3 | . | TGTGCCAGCAGCTTACGAGGTTACAATGAGCAGTTCTTC | CASSLRGYNEQFF
TRBJ2-5 | . | TRBV18 | . | TGTGCCAGCTCTGGCAGGGGAGAAGAGACCCAGTACTTC | CASSGRGEETQYF
TRBJ1-4 | . | TRBV2 | . | TGTGCCAGCAGTGAAGAAGCAGGAGGTGCACTGTTTTTT | CASSEEAGGALFF
TRBJ1-1 | . | TRBV23-1 | . | TGCGCCAGCAGTCAAACCGACAGTAGTTCCACTGAAGCTTTCTTT | CASSQTDSSSTEAFF
TRBJ1-1 | . | TRBV28 | . | TGTGCCAGCAGTTACCAGATTCTGAACACTGAAGCTTTCTTT | CASSYQILNTEAFF
TRBJ1-5 | few | TRBV30 | . | TGTGCCTGGGCCACAGATAGCAATCAGCCCCAGCATTTT | CAWATDSNQPQHF
TRBJ1-2 | . | TRBV19 | . | TGTGCCAGTAGTATAGACAGGGGAGATGGCTACACCTTC | CASSIDRGDGYTF
TRBJ1-6 | . | TRBV15 | TRBD1 | TGTGCCACCGGGACTTTGAGGGACAGCAATTCACCCCTCCACTTT | CATGTLRDSNSPLHF
TRBJ1-3 | . | TRBV19 | TRBD1 | TGTGCCAGTAGTATGACAGGGGTGCTCTCTGGAAACACCATATATTTT | CASSMTGVLSGNTIYF
TRBJ1-4 | . | TRBV10-3 | TRBD1 | TGTGCCATCAGTGACCGACAGGGACCTGAAAAACTGTTTTTT | CAISDRQGPEKLFF
TRBJ1-2 | . | TRBV4-1 | . | TGCGCCAGCAGCCCAGAATACAGTCTGGGTGGCTACACCTTC | CASSPEYSLGGYTF
TRBJ2-2 | . | TRBV5-5 | TRBD1 | TGTGCCAGCAGCTCGCCGGGACAGGGGCTGGCCGGGGAGCTGTTTTTT | CASSSPGQGLAGELFF
TRBJ2-7 | . | TRBV25-1 | . | TGTGCCACCAGACCGGGAGCAAGCTCCTACGAGCAGTACTTC | CATRPGASSYEQYF
TRBJ2-1 | . | TRBV29-1 | TRBD1 | TGCAGCGGGGGACAGATCAATGAGCAGTTCTTC | CSGGQINEQFF
TRBJ1-5 | . | TRBV5-6 | TRBD1 | TGTGCCAGCAGCTTGGTACTGGATGGGACAGGGCCCCGGCAGCCCCAGCATTTT | CASSLVLDGTGPRQPQHF
TRBJ2-3 | . | TRBV10-3 | TRBD2 | TGTGCCATCAGTGAGGGGGAGGGGTTGCCAGATACGCAGTATTTT | CAISEGEGLPDTQYF
TRBJ2-7 | . | TRBV18 | . | TGTGCCAGCTCACCACCGGGGGGAACCTACGAGCAGTACTTC | CASSPPGGTYEQYF
TRBJ2-1 | once | TRBV29-1 | . | TGCAGCGTTGAAGATCTAGGACTCTACAATGAGCAGTTCTTC | CSVEDLGLYNEQFF
TRBJ2-5 | . | TRBV4-3 | . | TGCGCCAGCAGCCAAGACAGGTTGGGCGGGGAGACCCAGTACTTC | CASSQDRLGGETQYF
TRBJ2-5 | . | TRBV7-3 | . | TGTGCCAGCAGCTTGGGGAGACGGAGGGGGCTAGGAGAGACCCAGTACTTC | CASSLGRRRGLGETQYF